The TCR beta chain under discussion was sequenced for a study of a mutant IDH1 vaccine in newly diagnosed glioma (dated by TCRdb to the early 2020s). About the full investigation: Eight vaccinations were administered to patients in weeks 1, 3, 5, 7, 11, 15, 19 and 23, corresponding to visits V03 through V10. In the chemotherapy-containing groups, vaccination started alongside temozolomide cycles, whereas in patients who had radiotherapy alone it started 4-6 weeks after radiotherapy. Of the 30 to 35 treated patients, 62.5% were male and approximately 40% were female, and a mean age of roughly 37 years was recorded. For exploratory analyses, longitudinal TCRB deep sequencing was carried out in around 26 treated patients wherever samples were available. Before enrollment, patients had received standard therapy of radiotherapy alone, temozolomide alone, or radiochemotherapy with temozolomide; most received the combination. Peripheral blood samples were drawn at six visits, namely V03 (baseline), V05, V07, V10, V12 and V13. General conclusions and limits of the study: Immune responses induced by the vaccine were seen in around 93% of patients across multiple MHC alleles. No apparent relationship was observed between pseudoprogression and alterations in the top peripheral T cell clonotypes detected by TCRB sequencing. According to the authors, sample limitations meant that analyses of patient blood samples could not be reproduced. PBMC samples for TCRB deep sequencing were selected based on availability.

The germline V gene (reference sequence) provides CDR1 MNHNY and CDR2 SVGAGI. The CDR3, cysteine through phenylalanine, is 13 amino acids long. Of all the DNA, just the CDR3 is kept, 39 bases in frame from base 1. The time point label here, explained by the study, means: week 11, during vaccination. A 20-mer mutant IDH1 peptide at 300 micrograms in Montanide made up each vaccine dose, which was injected subcutaneously together with topical imiquimod. Donors had newly diagnosed WHO grade 3 or 4 IDH1-mutant astrocytomas with loss of nuclear ATRX. The samples were drawn from NOA16, a multicentre, single-arm, open-label phase I trial in Germany that tested a mutant IDH1 peptide vaccine in humans for the first time. Genomic DNA for TCRB sequencing was extracted from EDTA blood using the DNeasy Blood and Tissue Kit. About this clone: Its antigen is unknown. No clone much larger than this one lies a single base away; base qualities are absent.

Preparation of the library involved the immunoSEQ multiplex PCR assay. Rearranged TCR beta chain sequences were amplified using the hsTCRB Kit according to the manufacturer's protocol. An Illumina MiSeq was used to sequence the TCRB libraries. The authors processed their data as follows. The proprietary platform of the kit vendor was used for demultiplexing, trimming and gene mapping. Here the immuneACCESS table is served through TCRdb, limited to in-frame sequences with V and J called. Missing clones are a known gap in these copies; in checked studies unresolved V genes cover under half, and the rest lacks a known reason. The V and J calls and clone size come from that table; D and trimming were worked out from the DNA. The sample table holds 95,000 to 120,000 clones, of which roughly nine tenths were seen once. The biggest ten clones account for 0.6% to 0.75% of the sample.

The sequence is built from TRBV6-6 and TRBJ2-5, with 9 middle bases fitting TRBD2. Near its end, the DNA agrees better with TRBJ2-7, so the J call may be wrong. Specimen: PBMCs, collected from a glioma patient whose treatment included an IDH1 peptide vaccine. This TCR was recovered from a woman aged 50 to 60 with glioma. The CDR3 is CASSTAGGLEQYF. The nucleotide sequence is TGTGCCAGCAGTACCGCGGGGGGGCTCGAGCAGTACTTC.